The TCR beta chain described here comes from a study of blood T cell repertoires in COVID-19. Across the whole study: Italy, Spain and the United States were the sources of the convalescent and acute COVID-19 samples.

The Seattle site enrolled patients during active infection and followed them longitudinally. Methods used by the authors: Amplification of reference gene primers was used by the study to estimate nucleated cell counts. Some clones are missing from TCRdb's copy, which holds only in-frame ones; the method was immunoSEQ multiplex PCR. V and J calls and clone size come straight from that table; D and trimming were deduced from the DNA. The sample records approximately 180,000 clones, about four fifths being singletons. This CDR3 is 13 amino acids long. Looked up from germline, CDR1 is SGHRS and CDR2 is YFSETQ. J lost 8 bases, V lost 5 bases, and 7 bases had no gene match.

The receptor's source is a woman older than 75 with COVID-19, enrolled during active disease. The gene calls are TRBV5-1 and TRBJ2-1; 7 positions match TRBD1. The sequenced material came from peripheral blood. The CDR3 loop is CASRQGSGDEQFF. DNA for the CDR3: TGCGCCAGCAGACAGGGGAGTGGCGATGAGCAGTTCTTC.